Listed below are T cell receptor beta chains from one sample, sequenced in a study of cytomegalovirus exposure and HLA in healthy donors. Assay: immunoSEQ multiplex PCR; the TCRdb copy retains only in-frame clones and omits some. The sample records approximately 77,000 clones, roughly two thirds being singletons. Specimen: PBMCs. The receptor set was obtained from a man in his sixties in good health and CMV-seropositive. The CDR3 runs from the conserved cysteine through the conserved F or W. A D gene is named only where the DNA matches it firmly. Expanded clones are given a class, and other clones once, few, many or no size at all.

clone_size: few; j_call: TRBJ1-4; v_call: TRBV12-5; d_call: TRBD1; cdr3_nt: TGTGCTAGTGGTTTCTACCGGGACAGCCAGAATGAAAAACTGTTTTTT; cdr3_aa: CASGFYRDSQNEKLFF
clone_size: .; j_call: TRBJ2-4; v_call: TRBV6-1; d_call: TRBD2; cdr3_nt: TGTGCCAGCAGTGAGACTAGCGGGAGTAACATTCAGTACTTC; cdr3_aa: CASSETSGSNIQYF
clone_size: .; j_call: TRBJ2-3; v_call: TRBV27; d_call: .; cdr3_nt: TGTGCCAGCAGTTTGACCGGACTAGATACGCAGTATTTT; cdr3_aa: CASSLTGLDTQYF
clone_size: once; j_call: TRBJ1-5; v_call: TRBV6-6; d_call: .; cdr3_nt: TGTGCCAGCAGTGCACTGGACAGCTTCGTTCAGCCCCAGCATTTT; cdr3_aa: CASSALDSFVQPQHF
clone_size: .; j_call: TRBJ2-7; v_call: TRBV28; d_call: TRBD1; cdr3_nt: TGTGCCAGCAGTTTCTGGACAGGGGGGATCTACGAGCAGTACTTC; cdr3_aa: CASSFWTGGIYEQYF
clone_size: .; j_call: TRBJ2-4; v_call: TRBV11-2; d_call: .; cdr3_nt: TGTGCCAGCAGCTTAGGTTGGGGTGGAGCGGGAGCCAAAAACATTCAGTACTTC; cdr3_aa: CASSLGWGGAGAKNIQYF
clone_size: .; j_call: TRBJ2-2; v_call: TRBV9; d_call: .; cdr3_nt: TGTGCCAGCAGCGGAGGTTCGAACACCGGGGAGCTGTTTTTT; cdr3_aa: CASSGGSNTGELFF
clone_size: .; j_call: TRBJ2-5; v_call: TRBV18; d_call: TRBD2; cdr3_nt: TGTGCCAGCTCCCCGGGACTAGCGGGGGGAGAGACCCAGTACTTC; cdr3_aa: CASSPGLAGGETQYF
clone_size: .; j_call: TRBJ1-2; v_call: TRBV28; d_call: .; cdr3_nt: TGTGCCAGCAAGACGGGGGGGGTAGGGGGTAACTATGGCTACACCTTC; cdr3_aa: CASKTGGVGGNYGYTF
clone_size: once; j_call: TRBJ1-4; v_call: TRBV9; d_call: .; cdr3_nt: TGTGCCAGCAGCGTAGCTGGGGGAGGGCAACTGTTTTTT; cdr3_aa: CASSVAGGGQLFF
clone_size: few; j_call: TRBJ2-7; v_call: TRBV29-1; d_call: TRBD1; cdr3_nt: TGCAGCGTGGAACAGGGGACCCCCTACGAGCAGTACTTC; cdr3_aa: CSVEQGTPYEQYF
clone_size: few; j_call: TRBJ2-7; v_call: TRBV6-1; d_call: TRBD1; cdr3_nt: TGTGCCAGCAGTCTTAGGGACAGGAACTACGAGCAGTACTTC; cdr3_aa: CASSLRDRNYEQYF
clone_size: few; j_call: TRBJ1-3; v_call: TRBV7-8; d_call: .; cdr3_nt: TGTGCCACCGGGGTCGCTCGGATCGGAAACACCATATATTTT; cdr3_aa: CATGVARIGNTIYF
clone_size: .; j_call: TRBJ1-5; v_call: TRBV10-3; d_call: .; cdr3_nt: TGTGCCATCAGTGAGTATAGGACAGTCTTCCATCAGCCCCAGCATTTT; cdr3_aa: CAISEYRTVFHQPQHF
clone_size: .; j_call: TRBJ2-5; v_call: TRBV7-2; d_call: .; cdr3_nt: TGTGCCAGCAGCTTAAAGTCGGCAGGCCAAGAGACCCAGTACTTC; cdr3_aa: CASSLKSAGQETQYF
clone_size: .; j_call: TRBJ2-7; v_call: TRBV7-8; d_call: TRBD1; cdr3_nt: TGTGCCAGCAGCAATGGACAGGGGCCCTACGAGCAGTACTTC; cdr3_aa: CASSNGQGPYEQYF
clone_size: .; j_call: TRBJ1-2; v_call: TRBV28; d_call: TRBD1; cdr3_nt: TGTGCCAGCAGGCCGACACAGGGGACCTATGGCTACACCTTC; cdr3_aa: CASRPTQGTYGYTF
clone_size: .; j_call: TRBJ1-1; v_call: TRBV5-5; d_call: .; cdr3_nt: TGTGCCAGCAGCTTCCCGGTCTACACTGAAGCTTTCTTT; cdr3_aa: CASSFPVYTEAFF
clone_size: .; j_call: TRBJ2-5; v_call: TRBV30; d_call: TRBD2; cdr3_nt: TGTGCCTGGAGTGTACGTCGAGCGGGGGGGGCGGAGACCCAGTACTTC; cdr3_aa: CAWSVRRAGGAETQYF
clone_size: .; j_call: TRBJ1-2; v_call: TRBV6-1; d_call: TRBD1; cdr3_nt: TGTGCCAGCAGTGCCGGGGACAGGGTAAATGGCTACACCTTC; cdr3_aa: CASSAGDRVNGYTF
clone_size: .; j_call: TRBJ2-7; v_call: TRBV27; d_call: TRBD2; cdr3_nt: TGTGCCAGCAGCCGATTGGGAGGGGTTAGACCATACGAGCAGTACTTC; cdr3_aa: CASSRLGGVRPYEQYF
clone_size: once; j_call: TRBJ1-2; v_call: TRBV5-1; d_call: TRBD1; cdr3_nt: TGCGCCAGCAGCCAAACAGGGGATCATGGCTACACCTTC; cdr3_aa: CASSQTGDHGYTF
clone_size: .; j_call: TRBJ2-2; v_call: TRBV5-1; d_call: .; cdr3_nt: TGCGCCAGCGAGTATCAACTGACCGGGGAGCTGTTTTTT; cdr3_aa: CASEYQLTGELFF
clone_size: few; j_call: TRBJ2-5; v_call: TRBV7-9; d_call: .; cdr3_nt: TGTGCCAGCAGCCCTCGGGACACCTATGTGCAGTACTTC; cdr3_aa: CASSPRDTYVQYF